The rows below give T cell receptor beta chains drawn from one sample of a study of blood T cells in healthy people across ages. TCRdb reprocessed the 5' RACE reads with MiXCR, giving one entry per CDR3 protein. The table has 1.4 million to 1.5 million distinct CDR3 sequences, 42% seen once. Sequenced input: blood. These receptors all come from a woman aged 18-29 years in good health. The CDR3 runs from the conserved cysteine through the conserved F or W. The order of the fields is V gene, J gene, D gene, clone size, CDR3 length, CDR3 protein, CDR3 DNA. D genes are given only for firm matches. Clone size is given for some rows only: seen once, a few or many times, or a class if the clone is expanded.

v_gene: TRBV11-3; j_gene: TRBJ2-5; d_gene: TRBD1; abundance: -; len: 17; CDR3aa: CASSLVPHRGPQETQYF; CDR3nt: TGTGCCAGCAGCTTAGTACCACACAGGGGGCCTCAAGAGACCCAGTACTTC
v_gene: TRBV19; j_gene: TRBJ1-5; d_gene: -; abundance: -; len: 15; CDR3aa: CASSIWDTSNQPQHF; CDR3nt: TGTGCCAGTAGTATATGGGATACGAGCAATCAGCCCCAGCATTTT
v_gene: TRBV21-1; j_gene: TRBJ1-1; d_gene: -; abundance: -; len: 17; CDR3aa: CASSKEMGSRGDTEAFF; CDR3nt: TGTGCCAGCAGCAAAGAAATGGGGTCTAGAGGTGACACTGAAGCTTTCTTT
v_gene: TRBV7-8; j_gene: TRBJ1-3; d_gene: -; abundance: -; len: 17; CDR3aa: CASSLGPGTGTGNTIYF; CDR3nt: TGTGCCAGCAGCTTAGGTCCTGGTACAGGGACAGGAAACACCATATATTTT
v_gene: TRBV27; j_gene: TRBJ2-1; d_gene: -; abundance: few; len: 13; CDR3aa: CASSSDANNEQFF; CDR3nt: TGTGCCAGCAGCTCAGACGCCAACAATGAGCAGTTCTTC
v_gene: TRBV20-1; j_gene: TRBJ1-1; d_gene: TRBD1; abundance: -; len: 14; CDR3aa: CSASSDRGFTEAFF; CDR3nt: TGCAGTGCTAGTTCGGACAGGGGGTTCACTGAAGCTTTCTTT
v_gene: TRBV7-2; j_gene: TRBJ2-1; d_gene: -; abundance: -; len: 15; CDR3aa: CASGLDGTNPREQFF; CDR3nt: TGTGCCAGCGGCTTAGATGGGACCAACCCAAGAGAGCAGTTCTTC
v_gene: TRBV20-1; j_gene: TRBJ2-1; d_gene: -; abundance: -; len: 14; CDR3aa: CSAAERGSGNEQFF; CDR3nt: TGCAGTGCCGCGGAACGAGGATCGGGGAATGAGCAGTTCTTC
v_gene: TRBV7-3; j_gene: TRBJ2-1; d_gene: -; abundance: -; len: 15; CDR3aa: CASSLGSTSYNEQFF; CDR3nt: TGTGCCAGCAGCTTAGGTTCTACCTCCTACAATGAGCAGTTCTTC
v_gene: TRBV10-3; j_gene: TRBJ2-3; d_gene: -; abundance: -; len: 15; CDR3aa: CATSELGMTTDTQYF; CDR3nt: TGTGCCACCAGTGAGTTAGGGATGACCACAGATACGCAGTATTTT
v_gene: TRBV29-1; j_gene: TRBJ1-4; d_gene: -; abundance: many; len: 12; CDR3aa: CSVTGANEKLFF; CDR3nt: TGCAGCGTTACGGGGGCTAATGAAAAACTGTTTTTT
v_gene: TRBV4-2; j_gene: TRBJ2-2; d_gene: -; abundance: -; len: 13; CDR3aa: CAGGTANTGELFF; CDR3nt: TGTGCCGGGGGGACAGCGAACACCGGGGAGCTGTTTTTT
v_gene: TRBV7-6; j_gene: TRBJ2-7; d_gene: TRBD1; abundance: -; len: 17; CDR3aa: CASSLAPTGGPNYEQYF; CDR3nt: TGTGCCAGCAGCTTAGCCCCAACAGGGGGCCCTAACTACGAGCAGTACTTC
v_gene: TRBV7-9; j_gene: TRBJ2-3; d_gene: -; abundance: -; len: 13; CDR3aa: CASVTGGADTQYF; CDR3nt: TGTGCCAGCGTCACCGGCGGGGCGGATACGCAGTATTTT
v_gene: TRBV27; j_gene: TRBJ2-1; d_gene: -; abundance: -; len: 17; CDR3aa: CASTLSMGGMSYNEQFF; CDR3nt: TGTGCCAGCACTTTATCGATGGGTGGGATGAGTTACAATGAGCAGTTCTTC
v_gene: TRBV6-1; j_gene: TRBJ2-3; d_gene: -; abundance: -; len: 13; CDR3aa: CALATASTDTQYF; CDR3nt: TGTGCCCTGGCGACAGCTAGCACAGATACGCAGTATTTT
v_gene: TRBV28; j_gene: TRBJ2-1; d_gene: -; abundance: -; len: 15; CDR3aa: CASRLGPSVGNEQFF; CDR3nt: TGTGCCAGCAGGCTAGGACCGTCGGTGGGCAATGAGCAGTTCTTC
v_gene: TRBV12-3/TRBV12-4; j_gene: TRBJ2-4; d_gene: -; abundance: few; len: 15; CDR3aa: CASSFRGTEKNIQYF; CDR3nt: TGTGCCAGCAGTTTCCGGGGGACAGAAAAAAACATTCAGTACTTC
v_gene: TRBV29-1; j_gene: TRBJ2-5; d_gene: -; abundance: -; len: 14; CDR3aa: CSVRSTAWESEQYF; CDR3nt: TGCAGCGTTCGCTCGACAGCTTGGGAAAGTGAGCAGTACTTC
v_gene: TRBV10-3; j_gene: TRBJ2-1; d_gene: -; abundance: -; len: 15; CDR3aa: CATQGGTTSYNEQFF; CDR3nt: TGTGCCACCCAGGGCGGGACCACCTCCTACAATGAGCAGTTCTTC
v_gene: TRBV28; j_gene: TRBJ2-7; d_gene: TRBD1; abundance: -; len: 15; CDR3aa: CASVAGGRGPGEQYF; CDR3nt: TGCGCCAGCGTGGCGGGTGGCAGGGGGCCTGGCGAGCAGTACTTC
v_gene: TRBV25-1; j_gene: TRBJ1-1; d_gene: -; abundance: few; len: 12; CDR3aa: CASSVHCPVAFF; CDR3nt: TGTGCCAGCAGTGTACACTGCCCCGTGGCTTTCTTT
v_gene: TRBV3-1; j_gene: TRBJ2-1; d_gene: -; abundance: -; len: 12; CDR3aa: CASSKTYNEQFF; CDR3nt: TGTGCCAGCAGCAAGACCTATAATGAGCAGTTCTTC
v_gene: TRBV28; j_gene: TRBJ1-2; d_gene: TRBD1; abundance: -; len: 13; CDR3aa: CASSSPGGGGYTF; CDR3nt: TGTGCCAGTAGCTCCCCAGGGGGCGGCGGCTACACCTTC
v_gene: TRBV3-1; j_gene: TRBJ2-1; d_gene: TRBD2; abundance: few; len: 18; CDR3aa: CASSPGTSGSSSYNEQFF; CDR3nt: TGTGCCAGCAGCCCAGGGACTAGCGGGAGTAGTTCCTACAATGAGCAGTTCTTC
v_gene: TRBV15; j_gene: TRBJ1-4; d_gene: -; abundance: few; len: 15; CDR3aa: CATSRDSGSNEKLFF; CDR3nt: TGTGCCACCAGCAGAGATTCCGGCTCCAATGAAAAACTGTTTTTT
v_gene: TRBV12-3/TRBV12-4; j_gene: TRBJ2-5; d_gene: -; abundance: -; len: 12; CDR3aa: CASSKTKETQYF; CDR3nt: TGTGCCAGCAGCAAGACAAAAGAGACCCAGTACTTC
v_gene: TRBV20-1; j_gene: TRBJ1-3; d_gene: -; abundance: -; len: 15; CDR3aa: CSARDSRGTGNTIYF; CDR3nt: TGCAGTGCTAGAGACTCCCGGGGTACTGGAAACACCATATATTTT
v_gene: TRBV6-1; j_gene: TRBJ1-2; d_gene: -; abundance: -; len: 13; CDR3aa: CVSEDGGRYGYTF; CDR3nt: TGTGTCAGCGAAGATGGAGGGCGCTATGGCTACACCTTC
v_gene: TRBV7-8; j_gene: TRBJ2-1; d_gene: -; abundance: -; len: 12; CDR3aa: CASTTGGYEQFF; CDR3nt: TGTGCCAGCACCACTGGTGGTTACGAGCAGTTCTTC
v_gene: TRBV20-1; j_gene: TRBJ2-1; d_gene: TRBD2; abundance: -; len: 13; CDR3aa: CSARGLAGGQWFF; CDR3nt: TGCAGTGCAAGGGGACTAGCGGGAGGTCAGTGGTTCTTC